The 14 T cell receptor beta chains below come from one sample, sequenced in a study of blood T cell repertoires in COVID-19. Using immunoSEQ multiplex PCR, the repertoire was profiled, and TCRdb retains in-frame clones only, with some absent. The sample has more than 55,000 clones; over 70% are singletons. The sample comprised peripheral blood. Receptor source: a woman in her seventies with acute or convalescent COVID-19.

The CDR3 coding sequence is TGTGCCAGTAGTACCTCGGGACAGGGGGACAGGGAGCAGTACTTC. The encoded protein is CASSTSGQGDREQYF. The gene calls are TRBV19 and TRBJ2-7; the match to TRBD1 covers 11 bases. J lost 7 bases, V lost 4 bases, and 9 bases had no gene match. Germline V gene lookup returns CDR1 LNHDA and CDR2 SQIVND (reference sequence). This CDR3 has 15 residues.

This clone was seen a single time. CDR3 amino acids: CASSHQGQGSIHTGELFF. The CDR3 DNA is TGCGCCAGCAGTCATCAAGGACAGGGGAGTATCCACACCGGGGAGCTGTTTTTT. The chain uses TRBV23-1 and TRBJ2-2; the match to TRBD1 covers 9 bases. TRBV23-1 is an ORF for which the function is uncertain. Trimming took 3 bases from V and 3 from J; bases not matched to a gene: 11. CDR3 size: 18 residues.

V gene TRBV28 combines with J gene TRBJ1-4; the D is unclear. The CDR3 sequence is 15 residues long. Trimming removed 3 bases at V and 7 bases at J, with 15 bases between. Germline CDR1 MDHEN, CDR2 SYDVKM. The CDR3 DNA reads TGTGCCAGCAGTTTGTACTCCCGGGTGGGTGAAAAACTGTTTTTT. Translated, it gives CASSLYSRVGEKLFF. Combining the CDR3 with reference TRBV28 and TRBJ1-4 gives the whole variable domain DVKVTQSSRYLVKRTGEKVFLECVQDMDHENMFWYRQDPGLGLRLIYFSYDVKMKEKGDIPEGYSVSREKKERFSLILESASTNQTSMYLCASSLYSRVGEKLFFGSGTQLSVL.

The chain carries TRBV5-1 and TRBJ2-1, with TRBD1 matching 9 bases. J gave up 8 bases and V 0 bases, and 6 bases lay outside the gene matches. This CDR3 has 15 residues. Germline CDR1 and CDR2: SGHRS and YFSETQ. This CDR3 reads CASSLEQGASHEQFF. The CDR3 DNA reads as TGCGCCAGCAGCTTGGAACAGGGGGCTTCGCATGAGCAGTTCTTC.

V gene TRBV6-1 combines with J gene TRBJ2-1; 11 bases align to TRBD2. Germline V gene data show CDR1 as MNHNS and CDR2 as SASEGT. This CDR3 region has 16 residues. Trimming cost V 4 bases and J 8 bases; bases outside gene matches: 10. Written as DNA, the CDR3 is TGTGCCAGCAGTGTCACCTTAGCGGGGGGGCTGTATGAGCAGTTCTTC. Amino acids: CASSVTLAGGLYEQFF.

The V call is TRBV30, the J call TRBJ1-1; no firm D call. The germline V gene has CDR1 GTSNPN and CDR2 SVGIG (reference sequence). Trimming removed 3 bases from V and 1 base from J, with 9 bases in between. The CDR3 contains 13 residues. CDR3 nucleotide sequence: TGTGCCTGGAGGGCAGGCGCGAACACTGAAGCTTTCTTT. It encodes CAWRAGANTEAFF.

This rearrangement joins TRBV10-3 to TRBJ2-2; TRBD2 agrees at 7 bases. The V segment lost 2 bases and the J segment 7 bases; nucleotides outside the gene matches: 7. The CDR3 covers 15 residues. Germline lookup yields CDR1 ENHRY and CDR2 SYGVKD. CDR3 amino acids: CAISEELGGGGELFF. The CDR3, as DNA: TGTGCCATCAGTGAGGAGCTGGGCGGGGGCGGGGAGCTGTTTTTT.

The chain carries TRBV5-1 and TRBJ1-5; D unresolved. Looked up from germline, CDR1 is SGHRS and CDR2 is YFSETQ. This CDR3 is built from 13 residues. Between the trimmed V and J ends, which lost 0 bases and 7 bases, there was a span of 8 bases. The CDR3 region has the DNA TGCGCCAGCAGCTTGGAAAGAGGACAGCCCCAGCATTTT. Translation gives CASSLERGQPQHF. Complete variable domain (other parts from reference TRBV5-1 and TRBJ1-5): KAGVTQTPRYLIKTRGQQVTLSCSPISGHRSVSWYQQTPGQGLQFLFEYFSETQRNKGNFPGRFSGRQFSNSRSEMNVSTLELGDSALYLCASSLERGQPQHFGDGTRLSIL.

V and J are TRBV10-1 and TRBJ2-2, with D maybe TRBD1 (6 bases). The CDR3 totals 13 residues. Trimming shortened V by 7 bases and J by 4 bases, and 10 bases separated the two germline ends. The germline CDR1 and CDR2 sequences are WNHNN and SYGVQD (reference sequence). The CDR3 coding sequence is TGCGCCAGCACTCCAGGGGCCACCGGGGAGCTGTTTTTT. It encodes CASTPGATGELFF.

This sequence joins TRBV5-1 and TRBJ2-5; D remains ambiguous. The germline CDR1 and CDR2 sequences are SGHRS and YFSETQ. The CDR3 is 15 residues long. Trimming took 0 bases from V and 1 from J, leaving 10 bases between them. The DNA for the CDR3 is TGCGCCAGCAGCTTGGACCACACCCCCCAAGAGACCCAGTACTTC. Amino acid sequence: CASSLDHTPQETQYF.

This chain's CDR3 is CASRVQTGNNEQFF. The CDR3 DNA reads as TGTGCCAGTAGGGTACAGACAGGGAACAATGAGCAGTTCTTC. V and J are TRBV19 and TRBJ2-1; 7 bases fit TRBD1. Germline V gene lookup returns CDR1 LNHDA and CDR2 SQIVND (reference sequence). With 6 bases clipped from V and 5 bases from J, the junction kept 7 bases outside the gene matches. CDR3 length equals 14 residues. Drawing the rest from reference TRBV19 and TRBJ2-1, the complete variable domain is DGGITQSPKYLFRKEGQNVTLSCEQNLNHDAMYWYRQDPGQGLRLIYYSQIVNDFQKGDIAEGYSVSREKKESFPLTVTSAQKNPTAFYLCASRVQTGNNEQFFGPGTRLTVL.

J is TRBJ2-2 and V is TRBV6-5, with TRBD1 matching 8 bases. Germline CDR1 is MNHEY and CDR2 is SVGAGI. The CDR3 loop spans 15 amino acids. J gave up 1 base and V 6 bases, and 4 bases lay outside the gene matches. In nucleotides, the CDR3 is TGTGCCAGCAGGCAGGGGGCATTGAACACCGGGGAGCTGTTTTTT. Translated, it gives CASRQGALNTGELFF.

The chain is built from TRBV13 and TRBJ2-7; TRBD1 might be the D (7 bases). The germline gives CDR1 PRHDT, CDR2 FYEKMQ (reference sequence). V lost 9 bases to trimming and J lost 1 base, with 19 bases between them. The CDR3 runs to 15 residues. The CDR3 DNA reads TGTGCCAGTTCTGGGGGGACAGCCTCATCCTACGAGCAGTACTTC. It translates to CASSGGTASSYEQYF. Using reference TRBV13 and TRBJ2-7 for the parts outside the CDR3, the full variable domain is AAGVIQSPRHLIKEKRETATLKCYPIPRHDTVYWYQQGPGQDPQFLISFYEKMQSDKGSIPDRFSAQQFSDYHSELNMSSLELGDSALYFCASSGGTASSYEQYFGPGTRLTVT.

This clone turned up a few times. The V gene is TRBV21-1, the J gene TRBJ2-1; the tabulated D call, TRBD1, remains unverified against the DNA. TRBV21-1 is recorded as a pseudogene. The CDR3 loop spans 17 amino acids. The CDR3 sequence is CASSKVGTGQGRNEQFF. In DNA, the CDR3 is TGTGCCAGCAGCAAAGTGGGGACGGGACAGGGTAGGAATGAGCAGTTCTTC.